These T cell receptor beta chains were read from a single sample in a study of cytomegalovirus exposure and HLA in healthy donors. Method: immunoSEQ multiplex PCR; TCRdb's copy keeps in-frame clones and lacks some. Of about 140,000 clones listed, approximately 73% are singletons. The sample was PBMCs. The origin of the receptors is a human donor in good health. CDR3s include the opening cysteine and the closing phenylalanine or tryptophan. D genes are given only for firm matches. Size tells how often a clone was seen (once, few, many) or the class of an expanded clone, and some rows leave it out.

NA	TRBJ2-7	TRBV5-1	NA	TGCGCCAGCAGCTTGGAAGTCCGAGCAGGGGTTTACGAGCAGTACTTC	CASSLEVRAGVYEQYF
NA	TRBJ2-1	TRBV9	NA	TGTGCCAGCAGCGTATTGGAGCGGACCTACAATGAGCAGTTCTTC	CASSVLERTYNEQFF
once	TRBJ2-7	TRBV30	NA	TGTGCCTGGAGTCGGACAGTCCCCTACGAGCAGTACTTC	CAWSRTVPYEQYF
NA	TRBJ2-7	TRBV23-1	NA	TGCGCCAGCAGTCAATCAGGGAAAGGGGCTGACGAGCAGTACTTC	CASSQSGKGADEQYF
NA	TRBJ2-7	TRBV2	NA	TGTGCCAGCAGTCCTAGTGAAGCCGTCCGCGAGCAGTACTTC	CASSPSEAVREQYF
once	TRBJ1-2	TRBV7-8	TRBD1	TGTGCCAGCAGCTCCGGGACAGGTGATGGCTACACCTTC	CASSSGTGDGYTF
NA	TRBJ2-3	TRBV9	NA	TGTGCCAGCAGCGTAGTGACAGGGACTGATACGCAGTATTTT	CASSVVTGTDTQYF
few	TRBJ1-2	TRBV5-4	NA	TGTGCCAGCAGCGTCAGAAAAAACTATGGCTACACCTTC	CASSVRKNYGYTF
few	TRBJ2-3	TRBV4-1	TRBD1	TGCGCCAGCAGCCCGACAGGGGGTGGCACAGATACGCAGTATTTT	CASSPTGGGTDTQYF
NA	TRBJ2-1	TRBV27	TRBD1	TGTGCCAGCAGTTTATCTGTATTGACAGGGTACAATGAGCAGTTCTTC	CASSLSVLTGYNEQFF
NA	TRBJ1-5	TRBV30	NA	TGTGCCTGGAGTGTACGGGAAGCTCAGCCCCAGCATTTT	CAWSVREAQPQHF
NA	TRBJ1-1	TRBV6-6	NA	TGTGCCAGCAGTTACGCCCCCGACAGGAACACTGAAGCTTTCTTT	CASSYAPDRNTEAFF
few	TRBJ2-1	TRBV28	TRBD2	TGTGCCAGCAGTTCCCGTATTGGGCGGGGGGGGTACAATGAGCAGTTCTTC	CASSSRIGRGGYNEQFF
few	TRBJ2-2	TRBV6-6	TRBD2	TGTGCCAGCAGTTATTCGGGAGGGAACACCGGGGAGCTGTTTTTT	CASSYSGGNTGELFF
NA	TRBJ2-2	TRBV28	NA	TGTGCCAGCCCGAGGCCGGGACACCTTCCCCCACCTTTGGCCGGGGAGCTGTTTTTT	CASPRPGHLPPPLAGELFF
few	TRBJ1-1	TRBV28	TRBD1	TGTGCCAGCAGTACTTACCTGGACAGGGGGAACACTGAAGCTTTCTTT	CASSTYLDRGNTEAFF
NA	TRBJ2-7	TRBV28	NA	TGTGCCAGCAGTCCCAACCCAGGGGTTTCGAGGGAGCAGTACTTC	CASSPNPGVSREQYF
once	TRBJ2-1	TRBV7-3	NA	TGTGCCAGCAGCTTAGGGCTAAACCCCTACAATGAGCAGTTCTTC	CASSLGLNPYNEQFF
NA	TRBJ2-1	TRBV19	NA	TGTGCCAGTAGTGAGAGGGACAATGAGCAGTTCTTC	CASSERDNEQFF
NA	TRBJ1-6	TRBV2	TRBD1	TGTGCCAGCAGGCCCGGGACAGGGGGGTCACCCCTCCACTTT	CASRPGTGGSPLHF
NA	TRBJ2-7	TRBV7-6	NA	TGTGCCAGCAGCTTAGAGGTAGAACAGTACGAGCAGTACTTC	CASSLEVEQYEQYF
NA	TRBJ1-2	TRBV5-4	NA	TGTGCCAGCAGCGAACACCCCCAGGCGAACTATGGCTACACCTTC	CASSEHPQANYGYTF
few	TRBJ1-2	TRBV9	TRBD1	TGTGCCAGCAGCTCAGCCGGGACAGGGGCCACGGGCTATGGCTACACCTTC	CASSSAGTGATGYGYTF
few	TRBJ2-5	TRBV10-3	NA	TGTGCCATCAGTGGCAGGCCACAAGAGACCCAGTACTTC	CAISGRPQETQYF
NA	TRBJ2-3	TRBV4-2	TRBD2	TGTGCCAGCAGCCAAGATAGGACGGGGGGGACCTTCTTTAGCACAGATACGCAGTATTTT	CASSQDRTGGTFFSTDTQYF